The 25 T cell receptor beta chains given below trace back to one sample, sequenced in a study of early T cells in non-severe SARS-CoV-2 infection. TCRdb called the 5' RACE reads again in MiXCR, with one record for every CDR3 protein. The data hold more than 50,000 distinct CDR3 sequences, with approximately 12% observed a single time. Sequencing input: whole blood. These receptors all come from an adult who was a healthcare worker with PCR-confirmed SARS-CoV-2 infection or an uninfected control (not recorded which).

The table lists this clonotype with many counts. The chain has TRBV7-8 and TRBJ1-2; D gene uncertain. The germline V gene has CDR1 SGHVS and CDR2 FQNEAQ. Trimming left V 5 bases short and J 0 bases short, with 10 bases between. This CDR3 spans 14 amino acids. The CDR3 here is CASSPSSSNYGYTF. The CDR3 nucleotides read TGTGCCAGCAGCCCTAGCTCTTCTAACTATGGCTACACCTTC.

The sample holds many counts of this clonotype. V is TRBV19 and J is TRBJ2-3, with 10 bases aligning to TRBD2. From germline, CDR1 is LNHDA and CDR2 SQIVND (reference sequence). Trimming at V came to 3 bases and at J to 3 bases, leaving 6 bases not matched to a gene. This CDR3 has 16 amino acids. CDR3 coding DNA: TGTGCCAGTAGTATTCCTAGCGGGAGTTCTACAGATACGCAGTATTTT. Residues: CASSIPSGSSTDTQYF.

This clonotype was seen more than once but under ten times. J is TRBJ2-3 and V is TRBV9, with D possibly matching TRBD2 (5 bases). The CDR3 totals 13 residues. Germline-derived CDR1 and CDR2 are SGDLS and YYNGEE. Trimming shortened V by 3 bases and J by 6 bases, and 11 bases separated the two germline ends. DNA for the CDR3: TGTGCCAGCAGCGCAAACCGAGGGGATACGCAGTATTTT. This codes for CASSANRGDTQYF.

This rearrangement joins TRBV6-1 to TRBJ1-1; no firm D call. CDR3 length equals 14 residues. CDR1 is MNHNS and CDR2 is SASEGT in the germline V gene. Trimming cost V 4 bases and J 5 bases, with 14 bases left between them. For the CDR3, the DNA is TGTGCCAGCAGTGCCCGGGCCTTGGGGACTGAAGCTTTCTTT. Its protein is CASSARALGTEAFF.

In its sample, this clonotype was seen a few times. This sequence joins TRBV6-5 and TRBJ1-6; no firm D call. Germline CDR1 and CDR2: MNHEY and SVGAGI. This CDR3 contains 17 residues. The germline V and J ends were trimmed by 3 bases and 7 bases, with 19 bases remaining between them. As DNA, the CDR3 is TGTGCCAGCAGTTATACCATAGCAGAAGAAATCAATTCACCCCTCCACTTT. It is translated as CASSYTIAEEINSPLHF.

This chain uses TRBV28 with TRBJ2-5; 10 bases match TRBD2. The CDR3 length is 15 residues. Germline V gene sequence: CDR1 MDHEN, CDR2 SYDVKM. With 5 bases clipped from V and 3 bases from J, the junction kept 6 bases outside the gene matches. The CDR3: CASSLPLAGEETQYF. Here the CDR3 DNA reads TGTGCCAGCAGTCTACCTCTAGCGGGGGAAGAGACCCAGTACTTC.

The chain joins TRBV5-6 to TRBJ2-7; D might be TRBD1 (5 bases). The V gene lost 0 bases and the J gene lost 3 bases, with 7 bases spanning the gap. Germline V gene data show CDR1 as SGHDT and CDR2 as YYEEEE. CDR3 length: 13 amino acids. CDR3 protein: CASSLEGNYEQYF. CDR3 DNA sequence: TGTGCCAGCAGCTTGGAGGGGAACTACGAGCAGTACTTC.

This clonotype was recorded many times. This chain links TRBV2 with TRBJ1-2; possibly TRBD1 for D (5 bases). This CDR3 spans 16 amino acids. Germline lookup yields CDR1 SNHLY and CDR2 FYNNEI. Trimming cost V 4 bases and J 7 bases, with 22 bases left between them. For the CDR3, the DNA is TGTGCCAGCAGTGTAATGAGGGGTGGCAGGGACTCTGGCTACACCTTC. Protein: CASSVMRGGRDSGYTF. The full variable domain, rest sourced from reference TRBV2 and TRBJ1-2, is EPEVTQTPSHQVTQMGQEVILRCVPISNHLYFYWYRQILGQKVEFLVSFYNNEISEKSEIFDDQFSVERPDGSNFTLKIRSTKLEDSAMYFCASSVMRGGRDSGYTFGSGTRLTVV.

V and J are TRBV19 and TRBJ2-7; no firm D call. Trimming shortened V by 5 bases and J by 1 base, and 18 bases separated the two germline ends. This CDR3 is built from 16 residues. Germline V gives CDR1 LNHDA, CDR2 SQIVND (reference sequence). The chain's CDR3 is CASSFTARQSSYEQYF. CDR3 bases: TGTGCCAGTAGTTTTACGGCCCGACAATCTTCCTACGAGCAGTACTTC.

The table lists this clonotype with many counts. The chain has TRBV10-3 and TRBJ2-3; TRBD1 matches at 7 bases. Germline CDR1 ENHRY, CDR2 SYGVKD. The CDR3 extends over 17 amino acids. V lost 6 bases and J lost 0; bases outside the gene matches: 12. For the CDR3, the DNA is TGTGCCATCAGAGGGACAGCCCATCAATCTAGCACAGATACGCAGTATTTT. This gives the protein CAIRGTAHQSSTDTQYF.

Many counts were recorded for this clonotype. This chain connects TRBV5-6 to TRBJ2-6; D is ambiguous. Per germline, CDR1 SGHDT and CDR2 YYEEEE. The V end was cut by 4 bases, the J end by 4 bases, with 12 bases between. CDR3 size: 15 residues. CDR3 amino acids: CASSVRPVGANVLTF. The CDR3 DNA reads as TGTGCCAGCAGCGTGAGACCGGTAGGGGCCAACGTCCTGACTTTC.

This clonotype was counted at least ten times. The chain recombines TRBV7-9 with TRBJ1-1; tentatively, D is TRBD1 (5 bases). V was trimmed by 5 bases and J by 2 bases, leaving 15 bases between them. Germline V gene sequence: CDR1 SEHNR, CDR2 FQNEAQ (reference sequence). The CDR3 is 15 amino acids. The CDR3 sequence is CASSQGAGSNTEAFF. For the CDR3, the DNA is TGTGCCAGCAGCCAGGGAGCGGGGAGCAACACTGAAGCTTTCTTT.

This clonotype was detected only a few times. V and J are TRBV12-3 or TRBV12-4 and TRBJ2-2; 7 nucleotides agree with TRBD1. The CDR3 is 14 amino acids. V gave up 6 bases and J gave up 4 bases; unmatched junction bases: 5. CDR3 DNA: TGTGCCAGCAGCCCCGGGACAGCCACCGGGGAGCTGTTTTTT. Its translation is CASSPGTATGELFF.

This clonotype was seen at least ten times. The chain is built from TRBV7-8 and TRBJ2-5, with a possible D match to TRBD1 (6 bases). CDR1 and CDR2 from the germline V gene are SGHVS and FQNEAQ. The CDR3 covers 13 residues. The V end was cut by 8 bases, the J end by 5 bases, with 15 bases between. In DNA form, the CDR3 reads TGTGCCAGCGGACGACAGGAAGTTGAGACCCAGTACTTC. This translates into CASGRQEVETQYF.

The chain employs TRBV3-1 and TRBJ2-1, with D possibly called TRBD1 or TRBD2 (6 bases each). V lost 4 bases, J lost 2 bases, and 9 bases lay in between. The CDR3 has 14 amino acids. Germline assignment: CDR1 LGHDT and CDR2 YNNKEL (reference sequence). CDR3 sequence: CASSRGAAYNEQFF. The CDR3 nucleotides are TGTGCCAGCAGCCGGGGGGCAGCCTACAATGAGCAGTTCTTC.

The chain is built from TRBV30 and TRBJ1-4, with D unresolved. Germline V gene sequence: CDR1 GTSNPN, CDR2 SVGIG (reference sequence). Trimming took off 4 bases at V and 8 bases at J, with 14 bases between the two ends. This CDR3 spans 13 amino acids. CDR3 loop: CAWKAGLGEKLFF. In DNA form, the CDR3 reads TGTGCCTGGAAGGCTGGGCTAGGGGAAAAACTGTTTTTT.

This clonotype turned up a few times. The chain carries TRBV5-1 and TRBJ1-4; no firm D call. Germline lookup yields CDR1 SGHRS and CDR2 YFSETQ. CDR3 length: 13 amino acids. V was cut by 7 bases and J by 7 bases, with 14 bases left in between. The CDR3 DNA reads TGCGCCAGCCAACAGCCCGGAGCTGAAAAACTGTTTTTT. Its protein product is CASQQPGAEKLFF.

This clonotype was recorded a few times. V is TRBV5-1 and J is TRBJ2-1; D call uncertain. Trimming shortened V by 7 bases and J by 4 bases, and 6 bases separated the two germline ends. Germline CDR1 SGHRS, CDR2 YFSETQ. The CDR3 loop spans 11 amino acids. The CDR3 is CASVAYNEQFF. The CDR3 DNA sequence: TGCGCCAGCGTGGCTTACAATGAGCAGTTCTTC.

This clonotype was picked up a small number of times. The chain couples TRBV9 to TRBJ2-5, with 9 bases fitting TRBD2. Trimming took 6 bases from V and 1 from J; bases not matched to a gene: 4. CDR1 and CDR2 from the germline V gene are SGDLS and YYNGEE. This CDR3 region has 14 residues. The CDR3 coding sequence is TGTGCCAGCACAAAGACTAGCGGCCAAGAGACCCAGTACTTC. Translating gives CASTKTSGQETQYF.

This clonotype occurred many times. The chain combines TRBV19 with TRBJ2-7; a possible D gene is TRBD2 (6 bases). This CDR3 comprises 15 residues. V dropped 1 base and J dropped 1 base, with 11 bases sitting between them. Germline V gives CDR1 LNHDA, CDR2 SQIVND (reference sequence). This chain's CDR3 is CASSIGRGESYEQYF. In nucleotides, the CDR3 is TGTGCCAGTAGTATAGGGAGGGGAGAGTCCTACGAGCAGTACTTC.

V is TRBV28 and J is TRBJ2-3; TRBD2 is a possible D gene (6 bases). Trimming removed 6 bases at V and 2 bases at J, with 18 bases between. CDR1 MDHEN and CDR2 SYDVKM come from the germline V gene. This CDR3 comprises 16 residues. The CDR3 region is CASRSEGEGFTDTQYF. The CDR3, as DNA: TGTGCCAGCAGATCGGAGGGAGAGGGGTTCACAGATACGCAGTATTTT.

This chain uses TRBV12-5 with TRBJ2-1; D tentatively fits TRBD1 or TRBD2 (5 bases each). In germline, CDR1 is LGHNT, CDR2 FRNRAP. This CDR3 has 13 amino acids. V was clipped by 7 bases and J by 6 bases, with 13 bases between them. The CDR3 protein is CASDPGLSNEQFF. For the CDR3, the DNA is TGTGCTAGTGATCCGGGGCTTAGCAATGAGCAGTTCTTC.

This clonotype was seen repeatedly, ten times or more. The chain is built from TRBV12-3 or TRBV12-4 and TRBJ2-2, with 9 bases matching TRBD1. The CDR3 runs 14 residues. V was clipped by 5 bases and J by 7 bases; unmatched bases: 5. CDR3 amino acids: CASSEGTGFGELFF. The CDR3 DNA reads as TGTGCCAGCAGTGAAGGGACAGGGTTCGGGGAGCTGTTTTTT.

This clonotype was recorded at least ten times. This sequence joins TRBV10-3 and TRBJ1-2, with 7 positions matching TRBD1. Germline loops: CDR1 ENHRY, CDR2 SYGVKD. The CDR3 runs to 13 residues. The V gene end was trimmed by 4 bases and the J gene end by 3 bases; junction bases not matched to a gene: 2. CDR3 nucleotide sequence: TGTGCCATCAGTGGGGACAGATACTATGGCTACACCTTC. Its protein is CAISGDRYYGYTF.

This clonotype was counted ten times or more. This chain connects TRBV6-5 to TRBJ1-6; the D gene is possibly TRBD1 (6 bases). This CDR3 is built from 13 residues. Germline values: CDR1 MNHEY, CDR2 SVGAGI. V was clipped by 6 bases and J by 10 bases, with 13 bases between them. The CDR3: CASRQGHVSPLHF. In DNA, the CDR3 is TGTGCCAGCAGACAGGGACATGTCTCACCCCTCCACTTT.